Following are 14 T cell receptor beta chains from one sample sequenced in a study of identical twins. TCRdb used MiXCR to reprocess the 5' RACE reads, holding one entry per CDR3 protein. This repertoire shows fewer than 350,000 distinct CDR3 sequences, about 8.9% found once; its top ten account for less than 2.5%. These data also formed part of another study, on yellow fever vaccine responses in identical twins.

Sequencing was done on a sample of memory (CD45RO+) T cells sorted from blood. The receptors were sampled from a woman aged 18-30 years in good health.

This chain connects TRBV27 to TRBJ2-2; a possible D gene is TRBD2 (5 bases). Germline loops: CDR1 MNHEY, CDR2 SMNVEV (reference sequence). Trimming took off 8 bases at V and 1 base at J, with 8 bases between the two ends. This CDR3 has 13 amino acids. The DNA of the CDR3 is TGTGCCAGCTTGCGGGTGAACACCGGGGAGCTGTTTTTT. The encoded protein is CASLRVNTGELFF.

This clonotype was picked up a small number of times. V and J are TRBV9 and TRBJ2-7, with TRBD2 identical over 7 bases. CDR1 is SGDLS, CDR2 YYNGEE, per germline. Germline trimming cut 0 bases from V and 5 bases from J; bases unmatched to any gene: 5. The CDR3 is made up of 14 amino acids. CDR3 in amino acids: CASSVGGRADEQYF. The CDR3 DNA is TGTGCCAGCAGCGTAGGGGGGAGGGCCGACGAGCAGTACTTC.

This clonotype was counted a few times. The chain links TRBV6-5 to TRBJ1-6; D may be TRBD1 (6 bases). Germline V CDR1 and CDR2: MNHEY, SVGAGI. Trimming shortened V by 5 bases and J by 0 bases, and 17 bases separated the two germline ends. The CDR3 loop spans 18 amino acids. CDR3 region: CASSTKGGLPSYNSPLHF. CDR3 nucleotides: TGTGCCAGCAGTACTAAGGGGGGATTGCCCTCCTATAATTCACCCCTCCACTTT.

Ten or more counts support this clonotype. The chain combines TRBV7-9 with TRBJ2-2; 9 bases line up with TRBD1. CDR3 length equals 15 residues. Per the germline V gene, CDR1 is SEHNR and CDR2 is FQNEAQ (reference sequence). The trim removed 3 bases at V and 6 bases at J, leaving 5 bases unmatched. CDR3 coding DNA: TGTGCCAGCAGCTTCGGACAGGGGATTGCCGGGGAGCTGTTTTTT. It is translated as CASSFGQGIAGELFF. Full variable domain (missing parts from reference TRBV7-9 and TRBJ2-2): DTGVSQNPRHKITKRGQNVTFRCDPISEHNRLYWYRQTLGQGPEFLTYFQNEAQLEKSRLLSDRFSAERPKGSFSTLEIQRTEQGDSAMYLCASSFGQGIAGELFFGEGSRLTVL.

The table lists this clonotype with a few counts. J is TRBJ1-6 and V is TRBV27; D possibly corresponds to TRBD1 (6 bases). Trimming pared 5 bases from V and 5 bases from J, leaving 10 bases between. Looked up from germline, CDR1 is MNHEY and CDR2 is SMNVEV (reference sequence). CDR3 length equals 14 residues. CDR3 sequence (DNA): TGTGCCAGCAGTCTACAGGGTCATAATTCACCCCTCCACTTT. Amino acid sequence: CASSLQGHNSPLHF.

This clonotype was detected many times. The chain links TRBV11-3 to TRBJ2-3; 15 bases align to TRBD2. V dropped 5 bases and J dropped 0; count of bases not matched to a gene: 9. The CDR3 consists of 19 residues. Germline values: CDR1 SGHNT, CDR2 YENEEA. CDR3 sequence reads: CASSLGLAGGGPSTDTQYF. CDR3 sequence (DNA): TGTGCCAGCAGCCTGGGACTAGCGGGAGGTGGCCCTAGCACAGATACGCAGTATTTT.

This clonotype was seen many times. This chain connects TRBV20-1 to TRBJ1-3; D uncertain. Trimming cost V 1 base and J 4 bases, with 5 bases left between them. The germline CDR1 and CDR2 sequences are DFQATT and SNEGSKA (reference sequence). The CDR3 runs 12 residues. The DNA of the CDR3 is TGCAGTGCTAGAGCCCCCGGAAACACCATATATTTT. Translating gives CSARAPGNTIYF.

The sample holds a few counts of this clonotype. The V call is TRBV29-1, the J call TRBJ2-7; 8 nucleotides line up with TRBD1. J gave up 5 bases and V 3 bases, and 6 bases lay outside the gene matches. Germline V gives CDR1 SQVTM, CDR2 ANQGSEA. The CDR3 loop spans 13 amino acids. Written as DNA, the CDR3 is TGCAGCGTTGAGACAACAGGGGGTCACGAGCAGTACTTC. This encodes CSVETTGGHEQYF.

This clonotype was seen repeatedly, ten times or more. The CDR3 sequence is CASSPKISSYNEQFF. In nucleotides, the CDR3 is TGTGCCAGCAGCCCGAAGATAAGCTCCTACAATGAGCAGTTCTTC. V and J are TRBV7-7 and TRBJ2-1; no clear D. V gave up 5 bases and J gave up 0 bases, with 11 bases separating them. CDR3 length: 15 amino acids. Germline V gene lookup returns CDR1 SSHAT and CDR2 FNYEAQ (reference sequence).

The chain has TRBV5-1 and TRBJ2-5; 11 bases match TRBD2. This CDR3 contains 14 residues. Looked up from germline, CDR1 is SGHRS and CDR2 is YFSETQ. With 8 bases clipped from V and 2 bases from J, the junction kept 5 bases outside the gene matches. Here the CDR3 reads CASATSGVQETQYF. DNA for the CDR3: TGCGCCAGTGCGACTAGCGGGGTACAAGAGACCCAGTACTTC.

The chain employs TRBV28 and TRBJ2-7; D possibly uses TRBD1 or TRBD2 (5 bases each). Between the trimmed V and J ends, which lost 7 bases and 5 bases, there was a span of 18 bases. The germline V gene has CDR1 MDHEN and CDR2 SYDVKM. The CDR3 runs to 14 residues. CDR3 protein: CASTRAGANHEQYF. For the CDR3, the DNA is TGTGCCAGCACAAGGGCCGGGGCAAACCACGAGCAGTACTTC.

This clonotype occurred a few times. This sequence joins TRBV14 and TRBJ1-2; possibly TRBD1 for D (6 bases). Germline lookup yields CDR1 SGHDN and CDR2 FVKESK. The CDR3 sequence is 16 residues long. The ends were cut back, 4 bases at V and 5 bases at J, with 20 bases in the middle. DNA of the CDR3: TGTGCCAGCAGCCCCGCGGGGACAAGCTCGAAATATGGCTACACCTTC. This encodes CASSPAGTSSKYGYTF.

The V gene is TRBV9, the J gene TRBJ2-2; 9 nucleotides align to TRBD1. The CDR3 totals 16 residues. Germline CDR1 reads SGDLS; CDR2 reads YYNGEE. J lost 3 bases, V lost 4 bases, and 7 bases had no gene match. The CDR3 DNA is TGTGCCAGCAGCTCGGGACAGGGACGCGACACCGGGGAGCTGTTTTTT. It specifies CASSSGQGRDTGELFF.

This clonotype was observed a handful of times. The chain links TRBV2 to TRBJ1-1; D is unresolved. This CDR3 has 12 residues. Germline V lookup: CDR1 SNHLY, CDR2 FYNNEI. V lost 6 bases to trimming and J lost 2 bases, with 7 bases between them. The CDR3 loop is CASRRDNTEAFF. The CDR3 nucleotides are TGTGCCAGCAGGAGAGATAACACTGAAGCTTTCTTT.